This paragraph covers one T cell receptor (beta chain) sequence. Its antigen is unidentified. The source of the sample is a study of cytomegalovirus exposure and HLA in healthy donors. The CDR3 runs to 17 residues. V gave up 3 bases and J gave up 8 bases; unmatched junction bases: 15. Germline V CDR1 and CDR2: SGHRS, YFSETQ. Primers included in the PCR were 60 Vbeta and 13 Jbeta primers. The table came from immunoSEQ multiplex PCR; TCRdb's copy has only in-frame clones and leaves some out. The data hold 70,000 to 80,000 clones, with about 78% observed a single time. Findings and caveats of the study: Researchers reported in a later analysis that a missense DCLRE1C variant was tied to TCR beta V- and J-gene trimming. CMV serostatus alone was available as immune exposure information. Some V segments could not be told apart, so they were left out, TRBV6-2 and TRBV6-3 among them.

J is TRBJ2-1 and V is TRBV5-1, with 9 bases fitting TRBD2. The TCR originated in a woman aged 40-49 years in good health and CMV-seropositive. The specimen sequenced was PBMCs. CDR3 loop: CASSWTLGLALSDEQFF. DNA of the CDR3: TGCGCCAGCAGCTGGACCCTCGGACTAGCGCTATCGGATGAGCAGTTCTTC.